This is a list of T cell receptor beta chains from one sample in a study of CD8 T cells in ankylosing spondylitis. From the 5' RACE reads, TCRdb called clonotypes with MiXCR, one entry per CDR3 protein. The table has about 150,000 distinct CDR3 sequences, around 45% seen once; the top ten hold 15%. The sequenced sample consisted of synovial fluid, either unsorted or a sorted T cell fraction (not recorded which). Every receptor here comes from a male donor with ankylosing spondylitis. Each CDR3 is given without its conserved first and last residue. Each record gives: J gene, V gene, CDR3 protein.

TRBJ2-5	TRBV20-1	SARLGLAQETQY
TRBJ2-7	TRBV2	ASSPRTSSISSYEQY
TRBJ1-1	TRBV18	ASSRYTLSVVAF
TRBJ1-1	TRBV2	ARSLQGPNTEAF
TRBJ1-1	TRBV11-3	ASSLDSAGDNTEAF
TRBJ2-2	TRBV12-3/TRBV12-4	ASSLGTSLLFTGELF
TRBJ2-1	TRBV6-5	ASSYSPQGGPEQF
TRBJ2-6	TRBV10-3	AISERRRQISGANVLT
TRBJ2-5	TRBV12-3/TRBV12-4	ASSDAETQY
TRBJ2-2	TRBV2	ASTDGRWQGLTGELF
TRBJ2-1	TRBV6-4	ASSAVAGERDEQF
TRBJ1-1	TRBV27	ASRRDSEAF
TRBJ1-5	TRBV28	AIPSRGRSNQPQH
TRBJ1-6	TRBV20-1	SAYPIGTLNSPLH
TRBJ1-1	TRBV12-3/TRBV12-4	ASSLVPGMNTEAF
TRBJ2-1	TRBV5-6	ASSLVGQNYNEQF
TRBJ1-5	TRBV30	AWSPGQIDHQPQH
TRBJ2-3	TRBV29-1	SVEGSARGGPIDTQY